This TCR beta chain was sequenced during a study of early T cells in non-severe SARS-CoV-2 infection (dated by TCRdb to the early 2020s). With regard to the full study: Because TCR sequencing relied on bulk RNA taken from unsorted whole blood, pairing of alpha and beta chains was not possible.

Many counts were recorded for this clonotype. Its antigen is unknown. Per-nucleotide qualities are absent, and no much larger clonotype sits a single base away. At the junction V is shortened by 0 bases and J by 1 base, with 5 bases in between. The germline V gene sets CDR1 to LGHNA and CDR2 to YSLEER. The CDR3 sequence holds 14 residues, the cysteine and phenylalanine included. This entry keeps only the CDR3 DNA: 42 bases, framed from base 1. The protocol used for the library was 5' RACE. These reads were obtained on a NextSeq 500. The TCR library protocol attached unique molecular identifiers to individual cDNA molecules to correct for sequencing error and PCR bias. TCR alpha and beta chains were both sequenced, and the abundances of alpha and beta sequences in each sample were closely correlated with each other. Processing in the source paper ran as follows. Decombinator V4 was used to annotate the V gene, J gene and CDR3 of the TCR sequences. Expanded TCRs were defined as changing significantly between any two time points under a Poisson model with p below 0.0001. TCR abundances were normalised to the total number of TCRs sequenced per sample and were expressed as counts per million. MAIT TCRs were defined by TRAV1-2 paired with TRAJ12, TRAJ20 or TRAJ33, and iNKT TCRs by TRAV10 paired with TRAJ18. VDJdb, accessed 1 November 2021, was searched for CMV, EBV and SARS-CoV-2 annotated TCRs, with TCRs annotated for multiple antigens excluded. Using fastp trimming at Q25 and MiXCR clonotype assembly, TCRdb reanalyzed the public sequencing data and kept in-frame beta chains. Each CDR3 protein appears once, grouped with its most common genes and DNA. V and J calls and clone size were set by TCRdb, not the authors. This sample lists around 60,000 distinct CDR3 sequences; roughly 9.7% were detected once. More than 6.5% of the sample rests with the top ten.

General conclusions and limits of the study: VDJdb matching was skewed toward anti-spike CD8 responses, so virus-specific expansions were likely underestimated and private and CD4 specificities were missed.

The study was a case-control design nested within a healthcare worker cohort in London, UK, with weekly nasopharyngeal swab PCR tests and blood sampling. Healthcare workers were recruited between 23 and 31 March 2020, during the week of the UK lockdown, and were followed weekly for up to roughly 15 weeks. This TCR was sampled from an adult who was a healthcare worker with PCR-confirmed SARS-CoV-2 infection or an uninfected control (not recorded which). The sample taken for sequencing was whole blood. This receptor chain uses TRBV4-3 and TRBJ2-3, with no confident D gene call. The CDR3 sequence is CASSQDTGTDTQYF. The nucleotide sequence is TGCGCCAGCAGCCAAGATACGGGCACAGATACGCAGTATTTT.